Each of the 3 T cell receptor beta chains below was sequenced from the same sample in a study of response to subunit inactivated influenza vaccine. TCRdb independently ran MiXCR on the RT-PCR reads; one entry per CDR3 protein. The sample lists some 300,000 distinct CDR3 sequences, approximately 21% seen once, with 10% to 13% in the top ten. The input for sequencing was PBMCs from blood, taken 21 months after vaccination. Every receptor here comes from a man between 50 and 75 years old who received an inactivated influenza vaccine.

This clonotype was found many times. V usage is TRBV12-3 or TRBV12-4 and J usage is TRBJ1-2, with D hard to call. This CDR3 is 11 amino acids long. Trimming left V 8 bases short and J 5 bases short, with 9 bases between. The DNA for the CDR3 is TGTGCCAGCTCCACGGCTTATGGCTACACCTTC. Translating it yields CASSTAYGYTF.

This clonotype was observed a few times. The V gene is TRBV29-1, the J gene TRBJ2-4; 10 nucleotides align to TRBD2. After removal of 4 bases from V and 10 bases from J, the junction contained 7 bases not matched to a gene. The length of the CDR3 is 13 residues. The germline V gene has CDR1 SQVTM and CDR2 ANQGSEA. The CDR3 DNA follows: TGCAGCGTTGTAAGCCTAGCGGGGGCTATTCAGTACTTC. Protein product: CSVVSLAGAIQYF.

This clonotype was observed a few times. V gene TRBV5-6 combines with J gene TRBJ2-7; 9 bases line up with TRBD2. The CDR3 length is 14 residues. CDR1 SGHDT and CDR2 YYEEEE come from the germline V gene. The junction had 4 bases not matched to a gene; V was cut back by 3 bases and J by 3 bases. CDR3 sequence reads: CASSWASGIYEQYF. In nucleotides, the CDR3 is TGTGCCAGCAGCTGGGCTAGCGGGATCTACGAGCAGTACTTC.